These T cell receptor beta chains were read from a single sample in a study of OX40 agonist ivuxolimab in advanced cancers. Generated by immunoSEQ multiplex PCR, the TCRdb table keeps only in-frame clones and is missing some. The data show 35,000 to 50,000 clones, with about 86% seen just once and less than 25% held by the top ten. The source material was CD4+ or CD8+ T cells sorted from blood, sampled in a trial of the OX40 agonist ivuxolimab. The receptors here all came from an adult with an advanced solid tumor such as melanoma, head and neck, liver or kidney cancer. The CDR3 runs from the conserved cysteine through the conserved F or W. A D gene is named only where the DNA matches it firmly. Clone size, where shown, is once, few, many, or a class for clones that have expanded.

D: TRBD2; J: TRBJ2-1; size: -; V: TRBV4-3; DNA: TGCGCCAGCAGCCAAGGGGGACTAGTCCTGGATGAGCAGTTCTTC; CDR3: CASSQGGLVLDEQFF
D: -; J: TRBJ1-4; size: -; V: TRBV7-9; DNA: TGTGCCAGCATGGCCGGGACGGAGAATGAAAAACTGTTTTTT; CDR3: CASMAGTENEKLFF
D: TRBD1; J: TRBJ1-2; size: few; V: TRBV28; DNA: TGTGCCAGCAGGGGAATCCAGGGGGCAGAGACTCTGGATGGCTACACCTTC; CDR3: CASRGIQGAETLDGYTF
D: TRBD1; J: TRBJ1-5; size: -; V: TRBV19; DNA: TGTGCCAGTAGTACGAAGAACCGGGACAGAAATCAGCCCCAGCATTTT; CDR3: CASSTKNRDRNQPQHF
D: TRBD1; J: TRBJ2-7; size: -; V: TRBV14; DNA: TGTGCCAGCAGCCAAGTCGGGACAGATCTCACCTACGAGCAGTACTTC; CDR3: CASSQVGTDLTYEQYF
D: -; J: TRBJ2-5; size: once; V: TRBV5-4; DNA: TGTGCCAGCAGCTTGAAGGAGGCGCCGGAGACCCAGTACTTC; CDR3: CASSLKEAPETQYF
D: TRBD2; J: TRBJ2-7; size: few; V: TRBV7-2; DNA: TGTGCCAGCAGCTCCCCGATAACTAGCGGGGGTTGGGAGCAGTACTTC; CDR3: CASSSPITSGGWEQYF
D: -; J: TRBJ2-1; size: once; V: TRBV6-5; DNA: TGTGCCAGCAGTTATCGGGGCCTGGCCTACAATGAGCAGTTCTTC; CDR3: CASSYRGLAYNEQFF
D: -; J: TRBJ2-1; size: few; V: TRBV5-4; DNA: TGTGCCAGCAGGAGCTCCTACAATGAGCAGTTCTTC; CDR3: CASRSSYNEQFF
D: -; J: TRBJ1-5; size: -; V: TRBV6-6; DNA: TGTGCCAGCAGTTACGGGCATAATAGCAATCAGCCCCAGCATTTT; CDR3: CASSYGHNSNQPQHF
D: -; J: TRBJ1-1; size: -; V: TRBV27; DNA: TGTGCCAGCAGTTTACGGACTTCTCAAAACACTGAAGCTTTCTTT; CDR3: CASSLRTSQNTEAFF